This T cell receptor beta chain was captured in a study of cytomegalovirus exposure and HLA in healthy donors. PCR involved 60 Vbeta and 13 Jbeta primers. Sequencing was performed with immunoSEQ multiplex PCR; in TCRdb, only in-frame clones are kept and a portion is missing. The data hold some 120,000 clones, with over 60% observed a single time. This clone was picked up a small number of times. Sequenced material: PBMCs. This sequence was found in a woman aged 40 to 50 in good health and CMV-seropositive.

The CDR3 loop reads CASSLEAGDYGYTF. In DNA form, the CDR3 reads TGTGCCAGCAGCTTAGAGGCGGGAGACTATGGCTACACCTTC. The J gene is TRBJ1-2, the V gene TRBV7-8; no clear D gene. CDR3 size: 14 residues. Germline CDR1 SGHVS, CDR2 FQNEAQ. Trimming pared 1 base from V and 3 bases from J, leaving 9 bases between.